Only a few counts were recorded for the clone carrying this TCR beta chain. The antigen remains undetermined. These data come from a study of T-cell memory formation after mild COVID-19. Study-level points and caveats: Mainly in CM and EM were contracting CD4+ clones; CD8+ were in EMRA.

TCRdb reanalysed the 5' RACE reads using MiXCR and keeps one entry per CDR3 protein. The sample holds about 68,000 distinct CDR3 sequences, 16% seen once. The ends were cut back, 3 bases at V and 1 base at J, with 15 bases in the middle. The CDR3 runs to 17 residues. Germline lookup yields CDR1 MNHEY and CDR2 SVGAGI. This clonotype was sampled from an adult woman who had mild COVID-19 (a few samples of this study predate the infection). Cell type and time point are not known. This chain connects TRBV6-5 to TRBJ2-2, with no clear D. The sample was PBMCs or a T cell subset sorted from them (not recorded which). CDR3 sequence reads: CASSYAPSGRNTGELFF. CDR3 DNA: TGTGCCAGCAGTTATGCCCCCTCGGGTCGGAACACCGGGGAGCTGTTTTTT.